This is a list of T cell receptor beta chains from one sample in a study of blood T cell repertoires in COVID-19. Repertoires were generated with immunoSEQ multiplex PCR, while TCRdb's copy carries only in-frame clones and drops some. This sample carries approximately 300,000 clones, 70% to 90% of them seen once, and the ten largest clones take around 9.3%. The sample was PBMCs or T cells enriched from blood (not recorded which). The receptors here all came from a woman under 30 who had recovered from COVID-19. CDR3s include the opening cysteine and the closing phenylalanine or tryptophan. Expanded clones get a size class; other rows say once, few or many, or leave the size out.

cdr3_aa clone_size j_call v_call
CASSLRGVNNSPLHF . TRBJ1-6 TRBV14
CASSLSGHMNTEAFF few TRBJ1-1 TRBV7-9
CASSYRPRTRTNYGYTF once TRBJ1-2 TRBV6-2/TRBV6-3
CASMRTSGSARREQYF . TRBJ2-7 TRBV19
CASSAYLPGAEAFF once TRBJ1-1 TRBV9
CAIRTTGTDLNTEAFF . TRBJ1-1 TRBV10-3
CASSSSEFRVYNEQFF . TRBJ2-1 TRBV13
CASSQRIQGAAGYTF . TRBJ1-2 TRBV4-1
CASSSGNSPLHF . TRBJ1-6 TRBV27
CAISDQTFGGRQTEAFF . TRBJ1-1 TRBV10-3
CASSHGDMNTEAFF . TRBJ1-1 TRBV3-1/TRBV3-2
CAGGRETAEAFF few TRBJ1-1 TRBV6-5
CASIRGGPPYEQYF . TRBJ2-7 TRBV7-2
CATSDAGQGGAQPQHF . TRBJ1-5 TRBV24-1
CASSLGGFPYGYTF . TRBJ1-2 TRBV27
CASSQGVNEQFF . TRBJ2-1 TRBV6-5
CASSTGLAVYNEQFF . TRBJ2-1 TRBV19
CASSLGAAAREQYF . TRBJ2-7 TRBV9
CASSLSSTGEETQYF . TRBJ2-5 TRBV28
CASALLGRWNEKLFF once TRBJ1-4 TRBV28
CASRRTGGDEQFF . TRBJ2-1 TRBV4-1
CASSVSGATNEKLFF . TRBJ1-4 TRBV9
CASSWGQGYTEAFF . TRBJ1-1 TRBV27
CASSFRDSSYEQYF few TRBJ2-7 TRBV28
CASTLSSSMNTEAFF . TRBJ1-1 TRBV19
CASSLAGNTDTQYF . TRBJ2-3 TRBV5-8
CASSSSAIYF . TRBJ1-3 TRBV28
CASSLGQLYTF . TRBJ1-2 TRBV12-3/TRBV12-4
CASSVGGSGSYEQYF . TRBJ2-7 TRBV9
CASSYGTEGTYEQYF few TRBJ2-7 TRBV6-5
CASSQTGLGHNEQFF . TRBJ2-1 TRBV4-2
CASRGLPGELFF . TRBJ2-2 TRBV2
CASTERGGFNEQFF . TRBJ2-1 TRBV5-4
CATCPGHSGNTIYF . TRBJ1-3 TRBV28
CASSRTLNTEAFF . TRBJ1-1 TRBV5-1
CASSRDLTGLGEAFF . TRBJ1-1 TRBV7-8
CASSQEQGYNSPLHF . TRBJ1-6 TRBV3-1/TRBV3-2
CASSLQGISAGELFF . TRBJ2-2 TRBV5-6
CASSKTSSGDTQYF . TRBJ2-3 TRBV13
CASSFSGSTDTQYF . TRBJ2-3 TRBV7-2
CASSPQGWTEAFF . TRBJ1-1 TRBV12-3/TRBV12-4
CASSWDSNQPQHF . TRBJ1-5 TRBV5-1
CASSLISSDRAHEQYF . TRBJ2-7 TRBV7-8
CASGALGQVAYEQYF . TRBJ2-7 TRBV28
CASSSDTYLGTGELFF . TRBJ2-2 TRBV5-8
CASSPHTGELFF . TRBJ2-2 TRBV4-1
CASGRGDEKLFF few TRBJ1-4 TRBV25-1
CASSLGTGQLANYGYTF . TRBJ1-2 TRBV5-4
CAWSLGWQGEQYF . TRBJ2-7 TRBV30
CASSPSLGDTIYF . TRBJ1-3 TRBV18
CASSYYRTGKGYTF . TRBJ1-2 TRBV6-5
CASSWSGSRETQYF . TRBJ2-5 TRBV28
CASSLAPPEGNTEAFF . TRBJ1-1 TRBV7-6
CASSYSQAAFF . TRBJ1-1 TRBV6-6
CASSVGPDREETQYF . TRBJ2-5 TRBV9
CASTRDRYNEQFF once TRBJ2-1 TRBV6-5
CASSASGSTSYEQYF . TRBJ2-7 TRBV13
CASSYNEQEPGGYTF . TRBJ1-2 TRBV2
CASSSPGTSGEQYF . TRBJ2-7 TRBV7-9